This T cell receptor (beta chain) emerged from a study of cytomegalovirus exposure and HLA in healthy donors. This clone occurred a few times. Its antigen is still unknown. The CDR3 is made up of 17 amino acids. The V gene end was trimmed by 6 bases and the J gene end by 0 bases; junction bases not matched to a gene: 8. Germline CDR1 WNHNN, CDR2 SYGVQD (reference sequence). As for the donors, each was a healthy bone marrow donor. Study findings and constraints: It was assumed in the presence/absence analyses that sequencing depth was roughly uniform across donors.

Researchers ran the PCR with 60 Vbeta and 13 Jbeta primers. Profiled with immunoSEQ multiplex PCR; TCRdb holds only in-frame clones, not every one. Of about 170,000 clones in the sample, under 80% were seen once. The sequenced sample consisted of PBMCs. The chain couples TRBV10-1 to TRBJ2-3; 11 nucleotides line up with TRBD1. The receptor's source is a man in his forties in good health and CMV-seronegative. The CDR3 reads CASRGPGQGVSTDTQYF. The CDR3, as DNA: TGCGCCAGCAGAGGCCCGGGACAGGGGGTTAGCACAGATACGCAGTATTTT.